These 20 T cell receptor beta chains came from one sample sequenced in a study of beta chain features in type 1 diabetes. All of the isolated RNA was reverse transcribed, so expressed TCRB transcripts were sequenced. Assay used: immunoSEQ multiplex PCR; TCRdb lists only in-frame clones, some missing. The table has 300,000 to 450,000 clones, over 10% seen once. The sample was naive CD4+ T cells from blood. These receptors all come from a man between 18 and 29 years old in good health.

The V gene is TRBV9, the J gene TRBJ2-7; possible D gene TRBD2, 5 bases. Deletions cut 4 bases from V and 5 bases from J, with 16 bases between. Germline lookup yields CDR1 SGDLS and CDR2 YYNGEE. This CDR3 contains 14 residues. CDR3 in amino acids: CASSPRTRFHEQYF. Written as DNA, the CDR3 is TGTGCCAGCAGCCCTCGCACTAGGTTCCACGAGCAGTACTTC. The whole variable domain, remainder taken from reference TRBV9 and TRBJ2-7, is DSGVTQTPKHLITATGQRVTLRCSPRSGDLSVYWYQQSLDQGLQFLIQYYNGEERAKGNILERFSAQQFPDLHSELNLSSLELGDSALYFCASSPRTRFHEQYFGPGTRLTVT.

Turning to this clone: The sample has other DNA sequences that encode this CDR3 too. The genes are TRBV30 and TRBJ1-5; perhaps TRBD1 as D (5 bases). The V and J ends lost 0 bases and 7 bases respectively, with 10 bases between them. The length of the CDR3 is 13 residues. Per the germline V gene, CDR1 is GTSNPN and CDR2 is SVGIG (reference sequence). DNA for the CDR3: TGTGCCTGGAGTGTACGGGGGAACCAGCCCCAGCATTTT. It encodes CAWSVRGNQPQHF. Drawing the rest from reference TRBV30 and TRBJ1-5, the complete variable domain is SQTIHQWPATLVQPVGSPLSLECTVEGTSNPNLYWYRQAAGRGLQLLFYSVGIGQISSEVPQNLSASRPQDRQFILSSKKLLLSDSGFYLCAWSVRGNQPQHFGDGTRLSIL.

The chain carries TRBV7-9 and TRBJ2-3; 8 bases match TRBD1. V lost 2 bases, J lost 1 base, and 11 bases stayed unmatched. CDR1 is SEHNR and CDR2 is FQNEAQ in the germline V gene (reference sequence). The CDR3 extends over 18 amino acids. The CDR3 sequence: CASSLPDREGTRTDTQYF. The CDR3 DNA reads as TGTGCCAGCAGCTTACCGGACAGGGAAGGAACCCGCACAGATACGCAGTATTTT.

The V gene is TRBV5-4, the J gene TRBJ2-5, with D uncertain. Germline loops: CDR1 SGHNT, CDR2 YYREEE (reference sequence). CDR3 length: 14 residues. V shed 2 bases and J shed 0 bases, with 8 bases lying between them. In DNA, the CDR3 is TGTGCCAGCAGCTTACGGCAGGACCAAGAGACCCAGTACTTC. Encoded protein: CASSLRQDQETQYF.

This sequence joins TRBV28 and TRBJ2-1, with TRBD2 matching 11 bases. Germline-derived CDR1 and CDR2 are MDHEN and SYDVKM. The J segment lost 8 bases and the V segment lost 5 bases, leaving 8 bases of the junction unmatched. The CDR3 runs to 15 residues. DNA of the CDR3: TGTGCCAGCAGTCCCTCGATAGCGGGGGGGCATGAGCAGTTCTTC. Amino acids: CASSPSIAGGHEQFF.

The J gene is TRBJ2-5, the V gene TRBV7-2; tentative D call: TRBD1 (5 bases). The CDR3 consists of 15 residues. The germline CDR1 and CDR2 sequences are SGHTA and FQGNSA. The ends were cut back, 5 bases at V and 5 bases at J, with 18 bases in the middle. DNA for the CDR3: TGTGCCAGCAGCCATCGGGCAGGGATGATCGAGACCCAGTACTTC. It translates to CASSHRAGMIETQYF. The full variable domain, with the rest looked up from reference TRBV7-2 and TRBJ2-5, is GAGVSQSPSNKVTEKGKDVELRCDPISGHTALYWYRQSLGQGLEFLIYFQGNSAPDKSGLPSDRFSAERTGGSVSTLTIQRTQQEDSAVYLCASSHRAGMIETQYFGPGTRLLVL.

This clone turned up a few times. This sequence joins TRBV25-1 and TRBJ2-7; 9 bases align to TRBD1. There are 13 residues in the CDR3. V was pared by 8 bases and J by 3 bases, with 5 bases of the junction left unmatched. Germline CDR1 reads MGHDK; CDR2 reads SYGVNS. The CDR3 bases are TGTGCCAGCCCCCGGGACAGGGTCTACGAGCAGTACTTC. Its protein product is CASPRDRVYEQYF.

This clone has a handful of counts. The rearrangement uses TRBV28 and TRBJ2-5; tentative D call: TRBD2 (5 bases). CDR1 and CDR2 from the germline V gene are MDHEN and SYDVKM. The CDR3 consists of 13 residues. The V end was cut by 7 bases, the J end by 5 bases, with 14 bases between. The CDR3 loop is CASTFTRRETQYF. Here the CDR3 DNA reads TGTGCCAGCACATTCACAAGGAGGGAGACCCAGTACTTC.

J is TRBJ1-1 and V is TRBV6-5; 7 bases are a match to TRBD1. V gave up 6 bases and J gave up 10 bases; unmatched junction bases: 14. The germline gives CDR1 MNHEY, CDR2 SVGAGI. The CDR3 is made up of 14 amino acids. DNA for the CDR3: TGTGCCAGCAGCTCGACAGGGACCCTTATGGCAGCTTTCTTT. Its translation is CASSSTGTLMAAFF.

The rearrangement links TRBV29-1 to TRBJ2-3; D is perhaps TRBD1 (6 bases). This CDR3 region has 14 residues. V lost 1 base to trimming and J lost 0 bases, with 8 bases between them. CDR1 and CDR2 from the germline V gene are SQVTM and ANQGSEA. CDR3 region: CSVEGGLSTDTQYF. The CDR3, as DNA: TGCAGCGTTGAAGGGGGGCTAAGCACAGATACGCAGTATTTT.

This clone showed up just a few times. V and J are TRBV7-3 and TRBJ2-1; D perhaps matches TRBD2 (5 bases). The CDR3 runs to 14 residues. V shed 5 bases and J shed 0 bases, with 8 bases lying between them. CDR1 is SGHTA, CDR2 FQGTGA, per germline. This CDR3 reads CASSEGSSYNEQFF. CDR3 bases: TGTGCCAGCAGCGAAGGGAGCTCCTACAATGAGCAGTTCTTC.

The chain has TRBV2 and TRBJ1-4; weak D call: TRBD1 (6 bases). From germline, CDR1 is SNHLY and CDR2 FYNNEI. V lost 6 bases, J lost 7 bases, and 9 bases lay in between. The CDR3 runs to 12 residues. In DNA form, the CDR3 reads TGTGCCAGCAGGACGGACAGTGAAAAACTGTTTTTT. As protein: CASRTDSEKLFF.

J is TRBJ2-2 and V is TRBV28, with D hard to call. This CDR3 spans 12 amino acids. Trimming stripped 10 bases from V and 1 base from J, with 7 bases between. From germline, CDR1 is MDHEN and CDR2 SYDVKM. CDR3: CATTVNTGELFF. The CDR3 DNA sequence: TGTGCCACTACGGTGAACACCGGGGAGCTGTTTTTT.

The genes are TRBV4-1 and TRBJ2-5, with 10 positions matching TRBD2. The germline CDR1 and CDR2 sequences are MGHRA and YSYEKL. The CDR3 is made up of 16 amino acids. Unmatched junction bases numbered 5, after V lost 0 bases and J lost 4 bases. The CDR3 nucleotides are TGCGCCAGCAGCCAAGATGCGGTAGCGGGAGGAGAGACCCAGTACTTC. Translating gives CASSQDAVAGGETQYF.

The chain couples TRBV23-1 to TRBJ2-4, with D possibly TRBD1 on 6 matching bases. TRBV23-1 is marked as an open reading frame, function uncertain. Deletions cut 4 bases from V and 1 base from J, with 11 bases between. This CDR3 has 15 amino acids. The CDR3 DNA reads TGCGCCAGCAGTCCTAATCAGGGGGCCAAAAACATTCAGTACTTC. Translating gives CASSPNQGAKNIQYF.

This clone has a handful of counts. The chain couples TRBV10-3 to TRBJ2-7, with TRBD1 matching over 12 bases. Germline-derived CDR1 and CDR2 are ENHRY and SYGVKD. The CDR3 is 16 residues long. The junction had 10 bases not matched to a gene; V was cut back by 3 bases and J by 7 bases. The CDR3, as DNA: TGTGCCATCAGTGAACGGGGACAGGGGGCAGGAAGGGAGCAGTACTTC. This gives the protein CAISERGQGAGREQYF.

This clone has only a few counts. This chain links TRBV9 with TRBJ2-7, with 7 positions matching TRBD1. The junction had 10 bases not matched to a gene; V was cut back by 0 bases and J by 7 bases. The germline V gene encodes CDR1 SGDLS and CDR2 YYNGEE. The CDR3 sequence is 15 residues long. DNA of the CDR3: TGTGCCAGCAGCGTAGGGGGACAGAACCTTAAAGAGCAGTACTTC. This translates into CASSVGGQNLKEQYF. The variable domain in full, completed from reference TRBV9 and TRBJ2-7, reads DSGVTQTPKHLITATGQRVTLRCSPRSGDLSVYWYQQSLDQGLQFLIQYYNGEERAKGNILERFSAQQFPDLHSELNLSSLELGDSALYFCASSVGGQNLKEQYFGPGTRLTVT.

The chain employs TRBV5-1 and TRBJ2-7; 8 positions agree with TRBD1. The length of the CDR3 is 14 residues. J was trimmed by 7 bases and V by 0 bases; bases with no gene match: 6. The germline CDR1 and CDR2 sequences are SGHRS and YFSETQ. The DNA of the CDR3 is TGCGCCAGCAGCTTGGGACAGGGGTCGCGGGAGCAGTACTTC. Protein sequence: CASSLGQGSREQYF.

This clone was observed a handful of times. A junction boundary mismatches the germline segment, possibly from a read error. The chain has TRBV6-4 and TRBJ1-2, with D uncertain. This CDR3 comprises 8 residues. From germline, CDR1 is MRHNA and CDR2 SNTAGT. DNA of the CDR3: TGTGCCAGCAGTTACGGTCCATTC. Its translation is CASSYGPF.

This clone was seen a few times. The rearrangement links TRBV7-2 to TRBJ2-7; a possible D gene is TRBD2 (5 bases). Trimming took 6 bases from V and 0 from J, leaving 12 bases between them. The germline V gene encodes CDR1 SGHTA and CDR2 FQGNSA. This CDR3 region has 14 residues. The CDR3 reads CASRLVGSSYEQYF. CDR3 bases: TGTGCCAGCAGGCTGGTAGGGAGCTCCTACGAGCAGTACTTC.